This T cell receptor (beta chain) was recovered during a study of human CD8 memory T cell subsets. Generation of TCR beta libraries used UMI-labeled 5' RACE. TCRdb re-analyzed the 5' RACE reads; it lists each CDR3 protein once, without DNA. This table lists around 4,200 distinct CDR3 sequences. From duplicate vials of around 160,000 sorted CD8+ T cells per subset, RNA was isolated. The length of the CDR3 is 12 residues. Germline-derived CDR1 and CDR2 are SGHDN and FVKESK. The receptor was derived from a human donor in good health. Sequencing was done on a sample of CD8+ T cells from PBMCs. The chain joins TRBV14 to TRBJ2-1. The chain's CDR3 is CATPTAYNEQFF.